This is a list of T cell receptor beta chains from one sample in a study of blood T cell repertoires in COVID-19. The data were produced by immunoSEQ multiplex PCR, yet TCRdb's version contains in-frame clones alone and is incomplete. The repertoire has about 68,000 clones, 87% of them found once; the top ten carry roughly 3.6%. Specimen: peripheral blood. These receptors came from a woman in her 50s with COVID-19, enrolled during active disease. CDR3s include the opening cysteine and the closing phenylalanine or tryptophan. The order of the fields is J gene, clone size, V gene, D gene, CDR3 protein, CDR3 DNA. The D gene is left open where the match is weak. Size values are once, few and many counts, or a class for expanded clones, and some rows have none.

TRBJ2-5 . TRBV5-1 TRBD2 CASSSGTSGQETQYF TGCGCCAGCAGCTCGGGGACTAGCGGACAAGAGACCCAGTACTTC
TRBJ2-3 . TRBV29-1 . CSVEFPLAGTTDTQYF TGCAGCGTTGAATTCCCCTTGGCGGGGACGACAGATACGCAGTATTTT
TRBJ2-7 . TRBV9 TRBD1 CASSNRQGTLYEQYF TGTGCCAGCAGCAACAGACAGGGGACACTCTACGAGCAGTACTTC
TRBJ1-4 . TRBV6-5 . CASRSMGRFEKLFF TGTGCCAGCAGGTCTATGGGCCGGTTCGAAAAACTGTTTTTT
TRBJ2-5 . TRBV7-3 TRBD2 CASSLPSGYKETQYF TGTGCCAGCAGCTTGCCTAGCGGGTACAAAGAGACCCAGTACTTC
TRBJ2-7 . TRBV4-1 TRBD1 CASSQRDRGDEQYF TGCGCCAGCAGCCAACGCGACAGGGGCGACGAGCAGTACTTC
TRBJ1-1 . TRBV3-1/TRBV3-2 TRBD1 CASSRQGAATEAFF TGTGCCAGCAGTCGACAGGGGGCGGCCACTGAAGCTTTCTTT
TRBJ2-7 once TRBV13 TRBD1 CASSSTGDEQYF TGTGCCAGCAGCTCGACAGGGGACGAGCAGTACTTC
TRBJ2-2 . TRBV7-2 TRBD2 CASSPRSTSGSPGELFF TGTGCCAGCAGCCCTCGATCGACTAGCGGGAGTCCCGGGGAGCTGTTTTTT
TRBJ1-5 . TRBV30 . CAWSSARGQPQHF TGTGCCTGGAGTTCTGCCAGGGGTCAGCCCCAGCATTTT
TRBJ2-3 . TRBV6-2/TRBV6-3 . CASSSNRELRDTQYF TGTGCCAGCAGTTCGAACAGGGAGTTAAGAGATACGCAGTATTTT
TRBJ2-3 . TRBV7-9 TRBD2 CASSPGLAGGLDTQYF TGTGCCAGCAGCCCCGGACTAGCGGGAGGGTTGGATACGCAGTATTTT
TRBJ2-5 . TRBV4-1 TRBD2 CASSPVPGLAGGLQETQYF TGCGCCAGCAGCCCTGTCCCGGGACTAGCGGGAGGGCTCCAAGAGACCCAGTACTTC
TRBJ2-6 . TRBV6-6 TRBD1 CASKEQGAGGANVLTF TGTGCCAGCAAGGAGCAGGGGGCGGGTGGGGCCAACGTCCTGACTTTC
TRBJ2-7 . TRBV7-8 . CASRPGPQGEQYF TGTGCCAGCAGACCCGGGCCGCAGGGCGAGCAGTACTTC
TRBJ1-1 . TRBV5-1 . CASSFGEGRSAFF TGCGCCAGCAGCTTCGGGGAGGGCCGTTCAGCTTTCTTT
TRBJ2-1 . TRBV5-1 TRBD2 CASSLTSGMGNEQFF TGCGCCAGCAGCTTGACTAGCGGGATGGGCAATGAGCAGTTCTTC
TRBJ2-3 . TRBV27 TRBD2 CASTGLAGRTDTQYF TGTGCCAGCACCGGACTAGCGGGACGCACAGATACGCAGTATTTT
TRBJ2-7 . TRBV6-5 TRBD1 CASSRTGDLAPEQYF TGTGCCAGCAGCAGAACAGGGGATCTTGCCCCCGAGCAGTACTTC
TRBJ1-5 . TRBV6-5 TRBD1 CASSLRGPNQPQHF TGTGCCAGCAGTTTAAGGGGGCCCAATCAGCCCCAGCATTTT
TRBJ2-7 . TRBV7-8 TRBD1 CASSPGQYYEQYF TGTGCCAGCAGTCCGGGACAGTACTACGAGCAGTACTTC
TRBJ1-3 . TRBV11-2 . CASSWGGTPGNTIYF TGTGCCAGCAGCTGGGGGGGGACACCTGGAAACACCATATATTTT
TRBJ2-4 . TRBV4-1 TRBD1 CASSPSLDRAQAKNIQYF TGCGCCAGCAGCCCCTCTTTGGACAGGGCGCAAGCCAAAAACATTCAGTACTTC
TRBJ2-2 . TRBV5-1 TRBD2 CASSLHGRSGELFF TGCGCCAGCAGCTTGCACGGGAGGAGCGGAGAGCTGTTTTTT
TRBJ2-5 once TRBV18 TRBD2 CASSPRSGIGTQYF TGTGCCAGCTCACCAAGAAGCGGGATTGGGACCCAGTACTTC
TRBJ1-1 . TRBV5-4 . CASSYIGEIEAFF TGTGCCAGCAGCTATATAGGGGAAATCGAAGCTTTCTTT
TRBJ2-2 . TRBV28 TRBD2 CASSLSGRANTGELFF TGTGCCAGCAGTCTTAGCGGGAGGGCGAACACCGGGGAGCTGTTTTTT
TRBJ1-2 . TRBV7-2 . CASSQQGYTF TGTGCCAGCAGCCAACAGGGCTACACCTTC
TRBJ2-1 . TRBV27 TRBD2 CASSWEAGLYNEQFF TGTGCCAGCTCGTGGGAGGCGGGACTATACAATGAGCAGTTCTTC
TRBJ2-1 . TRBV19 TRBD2 CASSIDAGGPSEQFF TGTGCCAGTAGTATCGATGCGGGAGGGCCAAGTGAGCAGTTCTTC
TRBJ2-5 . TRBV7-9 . CASSLSRGLETQYF TGTGCCAGCAGCTTATCAAGGGGGTTGGAGACCCAGTACTTC
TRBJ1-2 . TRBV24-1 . CATSGLTENYGYTF TGTGCCACCAGTGGTCTGACAGAAAACTATGGCTACACCTTC
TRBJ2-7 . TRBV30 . CAWSVWGPSYEQYF TGTGCCTGGAGTGTGTGGGGCCCATCCTACGAGCAGTACTTC
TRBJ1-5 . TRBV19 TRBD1 CASNLNRGQSNQPQHF TGTGCCAGTAACTTAAACAGGGGGCAAAGCAATCAGCCCCAGCATTTT
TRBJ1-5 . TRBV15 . CATSRDRGWAQPQHF TGTGCCACCAGCAGAGACAGGGGCTGGGCTCAGCCCCAGCATTTT
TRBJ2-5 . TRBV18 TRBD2 CASSGTSGQETQYF TGTGCCAGCTCCGGGACTAGCGGCCAAGAGACCCAGTACTTC
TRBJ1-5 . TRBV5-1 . CASSLGTDQPQHF TGCGCCAGCAGCTTGGGGACAGATCAGCCCCAGCATTTT
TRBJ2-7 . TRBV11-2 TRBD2 CASSLGRLAGLYEQYF TGTGCCAGCAGCTTAGGTAGACTAGCGGGTTTATACGAGCAGTACTTC
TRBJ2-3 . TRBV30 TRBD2 CACRLAGADTQYF TGTGCCTGCAGACTAGCGGGGGCAGATACGCAGTATTTT
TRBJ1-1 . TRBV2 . CASSPRGEGAFF TGTGCCAGCAGTCCCAGGGGCGAGGGAGCTTTCTTT
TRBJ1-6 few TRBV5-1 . CASRGAGAVSSPLHF TGCGCCAGCAGGGGGGCAGGGGCCGTAAGCTCACCCCTCCACTTT
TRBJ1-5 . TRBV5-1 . CASSLAADQPQHF TGCGCCAGCAGCTTGGCCGCGGATCAGCCCCAGCATTTT
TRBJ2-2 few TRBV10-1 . CASSARDTGELFF TGCGCCAGCAGTGCACGGGACACCGGGGAGCTGTTTTTT
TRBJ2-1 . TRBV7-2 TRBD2 CASSFASGRFDEQFF TGTGCCAGCAGCTTCGCTAGCGGGAGATTTGATGAGCAGTTCTTC
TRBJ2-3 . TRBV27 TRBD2 CASSQIRTTSGRRASTDTQYF TGTGCCAGCAGTCAAATTAGGACAACTAGCGGGAGGCGGGCTAGCACAGATACGCAGTATTTT
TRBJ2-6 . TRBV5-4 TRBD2 CASSRNRAGVTGANVLTF TGTGCCAGCAGCCGTAATAGAGCGGGAGTGACTGGGGCCAACGTCCTGACTTTC
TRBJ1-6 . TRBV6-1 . CASSERQGNSPLHF TGTGCCAGCAGTGAACGCCAGGGGAATTCACCCCTCCACTTT
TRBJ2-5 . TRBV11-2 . CASSPPGTRAETQYF TGTGCCAGCAGCCCGCCCGGGACAAGGGCGGAGACCCAGTACTTC
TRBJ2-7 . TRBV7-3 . CASSPGQFEQYF TGTGCCAGCAGCCCCGGACAGTTCGAGCAGTACTTC
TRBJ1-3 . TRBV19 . CASSNQGSGNTIYF TGTGCCAGTAGTAACCAGGGTTCGGGAAACACCATATATTTT
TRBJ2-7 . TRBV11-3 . CASSPTWAGPLDEQYF TGTGCCAGCAGCCCGACGTGGGCGGGACCTCTCGACGAGCAGTACTTC
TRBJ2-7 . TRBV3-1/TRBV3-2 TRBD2 CASSQHGTSAYYEQYF TGTGCCAGCAGCCAACACGGGACTAGCGCCTACTACGAGCAGTACTTC
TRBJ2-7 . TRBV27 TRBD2 CASSPGLYAYEQYF TGTGCCAGCAGCCCGGGACTATACGCCTACGAGCAGTACTTC
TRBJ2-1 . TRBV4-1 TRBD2 CASSQTPFSGRWGNEQFF TGCGCCAGCAGCCAAACCCCCTTTAGCGGGAGGTGGGGGAATGAGCAGTTCTTC
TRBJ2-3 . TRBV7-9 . CASSSRLEATDTQYF TGTGCCAGCAGCTCCCGACTAGAGGCCACAGATACGCAGTATTTT
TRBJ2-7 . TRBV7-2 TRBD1 CASSSITLTDRGSSYEQYF TGTGCCAGCAGCTCTATAACCCTTACGGACAGGGGTAGCTCCTACGAGCAGTACTTC
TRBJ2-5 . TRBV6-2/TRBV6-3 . CASSRLLGEETQYF TGTGCCAGCAGCCGGCTACTAGGAGAGGAGACCCAGTACTTC
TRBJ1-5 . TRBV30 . CAWRRTVNQPQHF TGTGCCTGGAGAAGGACAGTCAATCAGCCCCAGCATTTT
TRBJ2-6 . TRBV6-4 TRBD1 CASSRDRSSGANVLTF TGTGCCAGCAGTCGGGACAGATCCTCTGGGGCCAACGTCCTGACTTTC
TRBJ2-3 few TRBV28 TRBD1 CASSWTGWGTDTQYF TGTGCCAGCAGTTGGACAGGGTGGGGCACAGATACGCAGTATTTT